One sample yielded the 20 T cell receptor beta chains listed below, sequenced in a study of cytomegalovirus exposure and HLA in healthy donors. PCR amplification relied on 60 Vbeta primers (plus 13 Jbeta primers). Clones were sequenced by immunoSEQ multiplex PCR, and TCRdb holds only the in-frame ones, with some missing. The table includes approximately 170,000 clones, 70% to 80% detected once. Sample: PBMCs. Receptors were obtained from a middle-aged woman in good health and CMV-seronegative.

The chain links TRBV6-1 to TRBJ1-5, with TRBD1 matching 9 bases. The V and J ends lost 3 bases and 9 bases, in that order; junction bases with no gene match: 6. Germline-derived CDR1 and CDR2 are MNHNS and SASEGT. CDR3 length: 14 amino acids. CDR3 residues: CASSDGQGKLPQHF. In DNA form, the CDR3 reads TGTGCCAGCAGTGATGGACAGGGGAAGTTGCCCCAGCATTTT.

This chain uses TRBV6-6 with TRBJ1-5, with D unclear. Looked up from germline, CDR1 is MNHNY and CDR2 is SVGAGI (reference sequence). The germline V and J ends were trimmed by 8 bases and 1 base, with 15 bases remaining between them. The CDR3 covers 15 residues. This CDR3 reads CASCDIDGSNQPQHF. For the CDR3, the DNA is TGTGCCAGCTGCGACATCGATGGGAGCAATCAGCCCCAGCATTTT.

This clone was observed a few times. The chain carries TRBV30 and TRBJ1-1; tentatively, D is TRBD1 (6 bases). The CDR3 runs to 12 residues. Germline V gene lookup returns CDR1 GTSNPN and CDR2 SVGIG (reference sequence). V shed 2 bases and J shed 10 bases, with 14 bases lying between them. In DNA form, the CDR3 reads TGTGCCTGGAGTCCCCAAACAGGGACAGCTTTCTTT. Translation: CAWSPQTGTAFF.

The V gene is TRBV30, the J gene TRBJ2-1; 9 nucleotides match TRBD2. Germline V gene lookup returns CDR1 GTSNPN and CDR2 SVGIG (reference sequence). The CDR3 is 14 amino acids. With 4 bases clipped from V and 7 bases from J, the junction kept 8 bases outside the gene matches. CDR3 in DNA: TGTGCCTGGAAACGAGCGGGAGGCGTTAATGAGCAGTTCTTC. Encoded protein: CAWKRAGGVNEQFF.

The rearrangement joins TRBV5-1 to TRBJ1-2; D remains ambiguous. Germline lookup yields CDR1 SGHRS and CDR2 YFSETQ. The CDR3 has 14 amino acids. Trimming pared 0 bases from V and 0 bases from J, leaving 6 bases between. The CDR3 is CASSLGQANYGYTF. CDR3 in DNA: TGCGCCAGCAGCTTGGGCCAGGCTAACTATGGCTACACCTTC.

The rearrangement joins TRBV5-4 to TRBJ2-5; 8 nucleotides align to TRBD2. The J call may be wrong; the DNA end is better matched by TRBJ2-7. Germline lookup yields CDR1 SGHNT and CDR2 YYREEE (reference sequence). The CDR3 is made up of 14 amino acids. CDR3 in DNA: TGTGCCAGCAGCTCAGGGACTAGGGGTTCCGAGCAGTACTTC. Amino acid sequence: CASSSGTRGSEQYF.

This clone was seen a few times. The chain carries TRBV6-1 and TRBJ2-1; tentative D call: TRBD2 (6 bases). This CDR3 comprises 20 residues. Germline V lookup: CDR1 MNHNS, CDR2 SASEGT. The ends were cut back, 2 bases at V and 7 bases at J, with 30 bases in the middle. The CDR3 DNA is TGTGCCAGCAGTGAATTCCGGGACCCTTCGTTTGAGGAGGGTTGGAATGAGCAGTTCTTC. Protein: CASSEFRDPSFEEGWNEQFF.

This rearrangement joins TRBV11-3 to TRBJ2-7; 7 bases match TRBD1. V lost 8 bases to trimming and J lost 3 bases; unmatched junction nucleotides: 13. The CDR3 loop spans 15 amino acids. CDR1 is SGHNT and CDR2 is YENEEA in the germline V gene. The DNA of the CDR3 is TGTGCCAGCGGGTACCGCGAGACAGGGAGCTACGAGCAGTACTTC. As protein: CASGYRETGSYEQYF.

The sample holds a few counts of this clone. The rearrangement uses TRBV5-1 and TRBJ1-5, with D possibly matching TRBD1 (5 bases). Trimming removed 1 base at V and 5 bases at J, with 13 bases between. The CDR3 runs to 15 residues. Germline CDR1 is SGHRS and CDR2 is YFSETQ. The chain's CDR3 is CASSLMGQQDQPQHF. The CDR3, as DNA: TGCGCCAGCAGCTTGATGGGGCAGCAAGATCAGCCCCAGCATTTT.

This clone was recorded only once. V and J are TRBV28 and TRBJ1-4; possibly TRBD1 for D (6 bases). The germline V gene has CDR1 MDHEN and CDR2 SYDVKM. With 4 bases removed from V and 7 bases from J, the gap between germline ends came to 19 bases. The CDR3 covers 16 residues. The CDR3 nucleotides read TGTGCCAGCAGTTCCCAGGGGCGGGCTGAGGGTGAAAAACTGTTTTTT. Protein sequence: CASSSQGRAEGEKLFF. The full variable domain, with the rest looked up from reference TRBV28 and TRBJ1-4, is DVKVTQSSRYLVKRTGEKVFLECVQDMDHENMFWYRQDPGLGLRLIYFSYDVKMKEKGDIPEGYSVSREKKERFSLILESASTNQTSMYLCASSSQGRAEGEKLFFGSGTQLSVL.

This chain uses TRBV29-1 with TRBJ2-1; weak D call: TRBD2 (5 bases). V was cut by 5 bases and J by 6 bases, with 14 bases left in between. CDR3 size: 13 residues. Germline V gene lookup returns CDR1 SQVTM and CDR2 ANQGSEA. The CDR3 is CSVLEGVGNEQFF. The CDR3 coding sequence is TGCAGCGTTCTAGAGGGAGTCGGCAATGAGCAGTTCTTC.

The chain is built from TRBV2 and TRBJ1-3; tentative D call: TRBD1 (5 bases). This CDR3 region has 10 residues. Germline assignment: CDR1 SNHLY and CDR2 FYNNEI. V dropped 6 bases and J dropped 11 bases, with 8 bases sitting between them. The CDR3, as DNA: TGTGCCAGCAGAGGGGCATCCATATATTTT. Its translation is CASRGASIYF.

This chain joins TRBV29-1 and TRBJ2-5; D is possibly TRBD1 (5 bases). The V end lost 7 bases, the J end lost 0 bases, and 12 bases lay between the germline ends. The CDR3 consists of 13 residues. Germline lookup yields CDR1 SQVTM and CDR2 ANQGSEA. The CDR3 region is CSAQGGDQETQYF. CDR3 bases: TGCAGCGCTCAGGGTGGGGACCAAGAGACCCAGTACTTC.

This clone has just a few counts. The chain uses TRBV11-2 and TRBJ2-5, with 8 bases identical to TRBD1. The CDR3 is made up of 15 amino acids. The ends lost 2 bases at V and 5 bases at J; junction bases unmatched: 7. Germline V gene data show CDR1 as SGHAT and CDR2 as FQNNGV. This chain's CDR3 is CASSLSQGARETQYF. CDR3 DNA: TGTGCCAGCAGCTTAAGTCAGGGGGCGCGGGAGACCCAGTACTTC.

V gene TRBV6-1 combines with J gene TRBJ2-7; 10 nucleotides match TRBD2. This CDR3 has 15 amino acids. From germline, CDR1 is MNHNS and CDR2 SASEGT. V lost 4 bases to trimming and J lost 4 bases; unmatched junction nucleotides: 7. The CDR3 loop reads CASSVSGTSAYEQYF. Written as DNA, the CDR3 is TGTGCCAGCAGTGTTTCCGGGACTAGCGCGTACGAGCAGTACTTC.

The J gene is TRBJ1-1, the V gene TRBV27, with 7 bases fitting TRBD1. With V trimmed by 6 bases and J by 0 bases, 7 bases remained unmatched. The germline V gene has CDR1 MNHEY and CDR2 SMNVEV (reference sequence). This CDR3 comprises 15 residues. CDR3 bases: TGTGCCAGCAGGACCACACAGGGGATGAACACTGAAGCTTTCTTT. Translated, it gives CASRTTQGMNTEAFF.

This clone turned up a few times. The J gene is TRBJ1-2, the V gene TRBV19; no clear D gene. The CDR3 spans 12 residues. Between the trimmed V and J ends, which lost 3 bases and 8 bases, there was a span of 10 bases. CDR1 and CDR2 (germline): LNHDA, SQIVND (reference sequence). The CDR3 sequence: CASSIAGYGYTF. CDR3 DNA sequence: TGTGCCAGTAGTATTGCCGGGTACGGCTACACCTTC.

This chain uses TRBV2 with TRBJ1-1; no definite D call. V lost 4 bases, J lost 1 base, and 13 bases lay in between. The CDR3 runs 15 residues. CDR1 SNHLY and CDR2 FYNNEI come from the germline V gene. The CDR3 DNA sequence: TGTGCCAGCAGTGGGGAGGGTGACCCGAACACTGAAGCTTTCTTT. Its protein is CASSGEGDPNTEAFF.

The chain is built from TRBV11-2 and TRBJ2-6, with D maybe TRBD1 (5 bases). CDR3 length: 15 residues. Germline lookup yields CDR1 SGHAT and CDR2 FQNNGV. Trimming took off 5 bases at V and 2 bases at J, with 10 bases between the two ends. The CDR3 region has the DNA TGTGCCAGCAGCCCCCAGGGTCCTGGGGCCAACGTCCTGACTTTC. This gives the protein CASSPQGPGANVLTF.

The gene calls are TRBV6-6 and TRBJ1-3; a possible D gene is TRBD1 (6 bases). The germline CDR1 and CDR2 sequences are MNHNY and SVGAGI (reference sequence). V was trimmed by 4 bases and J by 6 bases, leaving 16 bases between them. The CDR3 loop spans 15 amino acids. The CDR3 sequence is CASSSLGQGQNTIYF. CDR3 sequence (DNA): TGTGCCAGCAGTTCCCTGGGGCAGGGGCAAAACACCATATATTTT.